This is a list of T cell receptor beta chains from one sample in a study of CD8 T cells in ankylosing spondylitis. MiXCR was run by TCRdb on the 5' RACE reads, yielding one entry per CDR3 protein. The sample includes about 220,000 distinct CDR3 sequences, about 10% of them seen just once. The sequenced material came from blood, either unsorted or a sorted T cell fraction (not recorded which). These receptors all stem from a male donor with ankylosing spondylitis or in good health (not recorded which). Both conserved end residues are part of each CDR3. Each record gives: CDR3 DNA, CDR3 protein, clone size, J gene, D gene, V gene. D genes are given only for firm matches. Part of the rows lack a size; the others show once, few, many or a class for expanded clones.

TGTGCCAGCAGTGAAAATGTTAATTCACCCCTCCACTTT	CASSENVNSPLHF	few	TRBJ1-6	NA	TRBV25-1
TGTGCCAGCAGCGGCTTGAGACAGGGTAGAGGAGAGCAGTACTTC	CASSGLRQGRGEQYF	NA	TRBJ2-7	TRBD1	TRBV9
TGTGCCAGCAGTTCCGGGGTTATGAACACTGAAGCTTTCTTT	CASSSGVMNTEAFF	NA	TRBJ1-1	NA	TRBV12-3/TRBV12-4
TGTGCCAGCAGTTTCTGGGGAGCGGGGGGGCTTAGGTACAATGAGCAGTTCTTC	CASSFWGAGGLRYNEQFF	few	TRBJ2-1	TRBD2	TRBV12-3/TRBV12-4
TGTGCCAGCCAGGGGGGTCAAGAGACCCAGTACTTC	CASQGGQETQYF	many	TRBJ2-5	NA	TRBV2
TGTGCCATCAGCGGCCAAGGAGCGGGGGAAGCCTACAATGAGCAGTTCTTC	CAISGQGAGEAYNEQFF	many	TRBJ2-1	TRBD2	TRBV10-3
TGCGCCAGCAGCTTGGACAGCAATGAGCAGTTCTTC	CASSLDSNEQFF	many	TRBJ2-1	NA	TRBV5-1
TGTGCCGAACAGGGTTCTGGAGAGACCCAGTACTTC	CAEQGSGETQYF	NA	TRBJ2-5	NA	TRBV7-9
TGTGCCAGCAGCTTGGACAGGGGGTCCTACAATGAGCAGTTCTTC	CASSLDRGSYNEQFF	many	TRBJ2-1	TRBD1	TRBV7-2
TGTGCCAGCAGTACAGGGGGCGGCGGCTACACCTTC	CASSTGGGGYTF	NA	TRBJ1-2	TRBD1	TRBV7-9
TGTGCCATCAGTGAGTCCCATGGGCCGAACACTGAAGCTTTCTTT	CAISESHGPNTEAFF	many	TRBJ1-1	NA	TRBV10-3
TGCAGCGTCCTCCCGCCTCAGACAATGGGGGGCTACACCTTC	CSVLPPQTMGGYTF	few	TRBJ1-2	NA	TRBV29-1
TGTGCCAGCAGCAATGACCTAAACGCCTACGCTTTCTTT	CASSNDLNAYAFF	many	TRBJ1-1	NA	TRBV7-9
TGTGCCAGCAGTCTCCGGGACAGGGAAGCCTATGGCTACACCTTC	CASSLRDREAYGYTF	NA	TRBJ1-2	TRBD1	TRBV14
TGCAGCGTTGAATCTGGGCAGTCAGCTGAAGCTTTCTTT	CSVESGQSAEAFF	many	TRBJ1-1	NA	TRBV29-1
TGTGCCAGCAGTGCCCGGGGGGGAGGGGAGACCCAGTACTTC	CASSARGGGETQYF	many	TRBJ2-5	TRBD2	TRBV12-3/TRBV12-4
TGTGCCAGCAGCCAAGACCACCCGCAGTCGGCCTCTGGAAACACCATATATTTT	CASSQDHPQSASGNTIYF	many	TRBJ1-3	NA	TRBV3-1
TGTGCCAGCTCACTTCTCGGTCCAGCCGGTATTGAAGCTTTCTTT	CASSLLGPAGIEAFF	many	TRBJ1-1	NA	TRBV18
TGCGCCAGCAGCTTAGCAGGGGAGAACGAGCAGTACTTC	CASSLAGENEQYF	many	TRBJ2-7	NA	TRBV5-1
TGCGCCAGCAGCTTGGTGGCAGCCGGCTCTGGAAACACCATATATTTT	CASSLVAAGSGNTIYF	NA	TRBJ1-3	NA	TRBV5-1
TGCAGCGAGCGGGACAGCTCCTACAATGAGCAGTTCTTC	CSERDSSYNEQFF	many	TRBJ2-1	NA	TRBV29-1
TGCGCCAGCAGCTTGGGACAGAGAGTCGAGCAGTACTTC	CASSLGQRVEQYF	many	TRBJ2-7	NA	TRBV5-1
TGCAGCGTTGTGGGCCAGGGAACTAACTATGGCTACACCTTC	CSVVGQGTNYGYTF	many	TRBJ1-2	NA	TRBV29-1
TGTGCCAGTGGGGGGACGACCGGGGAGCTGTTTTTT	CASGGTTGELFF	many	TRBJ2-2	NA	TRBV12-3/TRBV12-4
TGTGCCAGCAGCGTAGAAGCCCCGGCGAGAGGTACGCAGTATTTT	CASSVEAPARGTQYF	many	TRBJ2-3	NA	TRBV9
TGTGCCAGCAGCTTGGTCAGAAAGCCCGAGTCCTACGAGCAGTACTTC	CASSLVRKPESYEQYF	NA	TRBJ2-7	NA	TRBV7-2
TGTGCCAGCCACACAGGGCTGAATAATTCACCCCTCCACTTT	CASHTGLNNSPLHF	many	TRBJ1-6	NA	TRBV18
TGTGCCAGCAGCGCAAGCGGAAGCTCCTACAATGAGCAGTTCTTC	CASSASGSSYNEQFF	NA	TRBJ2-1	NA	TRBV9
TGTGCCAGCAGCCAGAGACAGGGGTCCCCCGGGGAGCTGTTTTTT	CASSQRQGSPGELFF	few	TRBJ2-2	TRBD1	TRBV4-2